The text below deals with one TCR beta chain. This record belongs to a study of immune evolution from preneoplasia to lung adenocarcinoma. Repertoires were generated with immunoSEQ multiplex PCR, while TCRdb's copy carries only in-frame clones and drops some. The data hold tens of thousands of clones, with 74% observed a single time. CDR1 and CDR2 (germline): SEHNR, FQNEAQ (reference sequence). The junction had 7 bases not matched to a gene; V was cut back by 5 bases and J by 6 bases. CDR3 length: 13 amino acids. The V and J genes are TRBV7-9 and TRBJ2-7; 7 bases line up with TRBD2. The sequenced sample was FFPE invasive lung adenocarcinoma tissue. The TCR comes from a person in their sixties with lung adenocarcinoma. CDR3 bases: TGTGCCAGCAGCCGCAACTCGGGGGGCGAGCAGTACTTC. Protein sequence: CASSRNSGGEQYF.